Listed below are T cell receptor beta chains from one sample, sequenced in a study of T cells in Graves' hyperthyroidism and ophthalmopathy. Each CDR3 protein is one row after TCRdb ran MiXCR on the multiplex PCR reads. Of 350,000 or so distinct CDR3 sequences detected, approximately 18% appear once; the ten largest clones hold roughly 15%. Material for sequencing was blood. Source of these receptors: a woman in her 40s with Graves' ophthalmopathy. The CDR3 runs from the conserved cysteine through the conserved F or W. The D gene is left open where the match is weak. Some rows mark clone size as missing; the rest say once, few, many or name a class of expanded clone.

CDR3: CASSYSSGIRGETQYF
DNA: TGTGCCAGCAGTTACTCTAGCGGGATCCGAGGAGAGACCCAGTACTTC
length: 16
size: -
V: TRBV6-5
J: TRBJ2-5
D: TRBD2

CDR3: CASSLDWTEETQYF
DNA: TGTGCCAGCAGCTTAGATTGGACGGAAGAGACCCAGTACTTC
length: 14
size: many
V: TRBV7-9
J: TRBJ2-5
D: -

CDR3: CASQFSALAFF
DNA: TGTGCCAGCCAGTTTTCGGCACTAGCTTTCTTT
length: 11
size: -
V: TRBV6-5
J: TRBJ1-1
D: -

CDR3: CSARDQGAGLYQTQYF
DNA: TGCAGTGCTAGAGATCAGGGGGCGGGGCTCTATCAGACCCAGTACTTC
length: 16
size: many
V: TRBV20-1
J: TRBJ2-5
D: TRBD1

CDR3: CASGRVAGSGTDTQYF
DNA: TGTGCCAGCGGGAGAGTAGCGGGATCGGGCACAGATACGCAGTATTTT
length: 16
size: many
V: TRBV6-4
J: TRBJ2-3
D: TRBD2

CDR3: CASSFKMNTEAFF
DNA: TGTGCCAGCAGTTTCAAGATGAACACTGAAGCTTTCTTT
length: 13
size: many
V: TRBV6-5
J: TRBJ1-1
D: -

CDR3: CSAPASSSYEQYF
DNA: TGCAGTGCTCCGGCCTCTAGCTCCTACGAGCAGTACTTC
length: 13
size: few
V: TRBV20-1
J: TRBJ2-7
D: -

CDR3: CASSLRAEVGTGELFF
DNA: TGTGCCAGTAGTCTCAGAGCGGAGGTGGGCACCGGGGAGCTGTTTTTT
length: 16
size: -
V: TRBV19
J: TRBJ2-2
D: -

CDR3: CASSSTGDGETQYF
DNA: TGTGCCAGCAGTTCGACAGGGGACGGGGAGACCCAGTACTTC
length: 14
size: -
V: TRBV12-3/TRBV12-4
J: TRBJ2-5
D: TRBD1

CDR3: CASSQDQTTNTYYGYTF
DNA: TGCGCCAGCAGCCAAGACCAGACAACGAACACTTACTATGGCTACACCTTC
length: 17
size: -
V: TRBV4-1
J: TRBJ1-2
D: -

CDR3: CASGNSGTGTEAFF
DNA: TGTGCTAGTGGAAACTCCGGGACGGGGACTGAAGCTTTCTTT
length: 14
size: many
V: TRBV12-5
J: TRBJ1-1
D: -

CDR3: CSARDTAGLAGGGAQYF
DNA: TGCAGTGCTAGAGATACCGCGGGACTAGCGGGAGGTGGGGCCCAGTACTTC
length: 17
size: many
V: TRBV20-1
J: TRBJ2-5
D: TRBD2

CDR3: CSARAPLPGAGAETQYF
DNA: TGCAGTGCTAGAGCCCCACTCCCGGGGGCAGGGGCAGAGACCCAGTACTTC
length: 17
size: many
V: TRBV20-1
J: TRBJ2-5
D: -

CDR3: CSVEGGTGIGETQYF
DNA: TGCAGCGTGGAGGGCGGGACAGGGATCGGGGAGACCCAGTACTTC
length: 15
size: -
V: TRBV29-1
J: TRBJ2-5
D: TRBD1

CDR3: CTSSLGVGQGGGYTF
DNA: TGTACCAGCAGCTTAGGGGTCGGACAGGGTGGCGGCTACACCTTC
length: 15
size: many
V: TRBV7-2
J: TRBJ1-2
D: TRBD1

CDR3: CASTRLVSTGELFF
DNA: TGTGCCAGCACGAGGCTAGTTTCCACCGGGGAGCTGTTTTTT
length: 14
size: many
V: TRBV2
J: TRBJ2-2
D: -

CDR3: CASSRPLSGANVLTF
DNA: TGTGCCAGCTCACGTCCGCTCTCTGGGGCCAACGTCCTGACTTTC
length: 15
size: many
V: TRBV18
J: TRBJ2-6
D: -

CDR3: CASSLDRAGNVLTF
DNA: TGTGCCAGCAGCTTGGACAGGGCGGGCAACGTCCTGACTTTC
length: 14
size: many
V: TRBV5-6
J: TRBJ2-6
D: -

CDR3: CASSPLKGTALETQYF
DNA: TGTGCCAGTAGCCCCCTGAAAGGGACCGCATTGGAGACCCAGTACTTC
length: 16
size: many
V: TRBV19
J: TRBJ2-5
D: -

CDR3: CASSLAAASYSNQPQHF
DNA: TGTGCCAGCAGCTTAGCGGCAGCCTCGTATAGCAATCAGCCCCAGCATTTT
length: 17
size: many
V: TRBV7-2
J: TRBJ1-5
D: -

CDR3: CASSFLRDRIETQYF
DNA: TGTGCCAGCAGTTTTCTCCGGGACAGGATAGAGACCCAGTACTTC
length: 15
size: many
V: TRBV27
J: TRBJ2-5
D: TRBD1

CDR3: CASSIGGTGGIHHVSNQPQHF
DNA: TGTGCCAGTAGTATAGGGGGAACAGGGGGAATTCATCACGTTAGCAATCAGCCCCAGCATTTT
length: 21
size: many
V: TRBV19
J: TRBJ1-5
D: TRBD1

CDR3: CASSESGGGAGYIF
DNA: TGTGCCAGCAGTGAATCCGGCGGGGGCGCGGGCTACATCTTC
length: 14
size: once
V: TRBV6-1
J: TRBJ1-2
D: -

CDR3: CASSDRDSKLYGYTF
DNA: TGTGCCAGCAGCGACCGGGACAGCAAACTCTATGGCTACACCTTC
length: 15
size: -
V: TRBV5-6
J: TRBJ1-2
D: TRBD1

CDR3: CASSHYGSSYGYTF
DNA: TGCGCCAGCAGCCACTACGGATCCTCCTATGGCTACACCTTC
length: 14
size: many
V: TRBV4-3
J: TRBJ1-2
D: -

CDR3: CASSEARPLAGRWLYEQYF
DNA: TGTGCCAGCAGTGAAGCGCGACCCCTAGCAGGGAGGTGGTTATACGAGCAGTACTTC
length: 19
size: many
V: TRBV6-1
J: TRBJ2-7
D: -

CDR3: CASTAMVNTEAFF
DNA: TGTGCCAGTACTGCAATGGTGAACACTGAAGCTTTCTTT
length: 13
size: many
V: TRBV19
J: TRBJ1-1
D: -

CDR3: CASSLAQDFIYGYTF
DNA: TGTGCCAGCAGTTTGGCCCAGGACTTTATCTATGGCTACACCTTC
length: 15
size: many
V: TRBV28
J: TRBJ1-2
D: -

CDR3: CASSLKGLEAHF
DNA: TGTGCCAGCAGTTTGAAGGGACTAGAGGCCCACTTC
length: 12
size: few
V: TRBV12-3/TRBV12-4
J: TRBJ2-7
D: TRBD2

CDR3: CSVGRGQLPDYGYTF
DNA: TGCAGCGTTGGGAGGGGACAGTTGCCTGACTATGGCTACACCTTC
length: 15
size: many
V: TRBV29-1
J: TRBJ1-2
D: TRBD1

CDR3: CASSPRPQGYHEQYF
DNA: TGTGCCAGCAGTCCGCGCCCCCAGGGGTACCACGAGCAGTACTTC
length: 15
size: many
V: TRBV28
J: TRBJ2-7
D: -

CDR3: CASSQGRGPEAFF
DNA: TGCGCCAGCAGCCAAGGGCGGGGGCCGGAAGCTTTCTTT
length: 13
size: many
V: TRBV4-1
J: TRBJ1-1
D: -

CDR3: CASSLAGRGDYGYTF
DNA: TGTGCCAGCAGCTTAGCGGGCAGGGGAGACTATGGCTACACCTTC
length: 15
size: few
V: TRBV7-8
J: TRBJ1-2
D: -

CDR3: CASTHPRTTRRGSSNQPQHF
DNA: TGTGCCAGCACCCACCCTCGCACCACAAGGCGGGGGTCTAGCAATCAGCCCCAGCATTTT
length: 20
size: many
V: TRBV6-5
J: TRBJ1-5
D: -

CDR3: CATSVNRATGEAFF
DNA: TGTGCCACCAGCGTTAACAGGGCGACGGGTGAAGCTTTCTTT
length: 14
size: many
V: TRBV15
J: TRBJ1-1
D: -

CDR3: CASTGGGGVPYEQYF
DNA: TGTGCCAGCACCGGAGGAGGGGGCGTCCCCTACGAGCAGTACTTC
length: 15
size: many
V: TRBV6-1
J: TRBJ2-7
D: -

CDR3: CASTDQERRKKGSYEQYF
DNA: TGTGCCAGCACCGACCAGGAGCGCCGGAAGAAGGGATCCTACGAGCAGTACTTC
length: 18
size: many
V: TRBV6-5
J: TRBJ2-7
D: -

CDR3: CAWSVRRGRTEAFF
DNA: TGTGCCTGGAGTGTACGGAGGGGCAGAACTGAAGCTTTCTTT
length: 14
size: -
V: TRBV30
J: TRBJ1-1
D: -

CDR3: CASSLGWRANYGYTF
DNA: TGTGCCAGCAGCTTAGGGTGGCGGGCTAACTATGGCTACACCTTC
length: 15
size: -
V: TRBV7-2
J: TRBJ1-2
D: -

CDR3: CASSLWSTGEQETQYF
DNA: TGTGCCAGCAGTTTATGGTCGACAGGGGAACAAGAGACCCAGTACTTC
length: 16
size: many
V: TRBV28
J: TRBJ2-5
D: TRBD1

CDR3: CASSETITGVGNEQFF
DNA: TGCGCCAGCAGTGAGACGATTACAGGGGTTGGGAATGAGCAGTTCTTC
length: 16
size: many
V: TRBV10-1
J: TRBJ2-1
D: TRBD1

CDR3: CASSPAKSYEQYF
DNA: TGTGCCAGCAGCCCCGCGAAATCCTACGAGCAGTACTTC
length: 13
size: -
V: TRBV12-3/TRBV12-4
J: TRBJ2-7
D: -

CDR3: CASSLYTEQGSGTSGAYEQYF
DNA: TGTGCCAGCAGCTTATATACCGAGCAAGGTAGCGGGACTAGCGGTGCCTACGAGCAGTACTTC
length: 21
size: many
V: TRBV11-2
J: TRBJ2-7
D: TRBD2

CDR3: CASSSGTALEAFF
DNA: TGTGCCAGCAGTTCTGGGACAGCCCTTGAAGCTTTCTTT
length: 13
size: many
V: TRBV28
J: TRBJ1-1
D: TRBD1